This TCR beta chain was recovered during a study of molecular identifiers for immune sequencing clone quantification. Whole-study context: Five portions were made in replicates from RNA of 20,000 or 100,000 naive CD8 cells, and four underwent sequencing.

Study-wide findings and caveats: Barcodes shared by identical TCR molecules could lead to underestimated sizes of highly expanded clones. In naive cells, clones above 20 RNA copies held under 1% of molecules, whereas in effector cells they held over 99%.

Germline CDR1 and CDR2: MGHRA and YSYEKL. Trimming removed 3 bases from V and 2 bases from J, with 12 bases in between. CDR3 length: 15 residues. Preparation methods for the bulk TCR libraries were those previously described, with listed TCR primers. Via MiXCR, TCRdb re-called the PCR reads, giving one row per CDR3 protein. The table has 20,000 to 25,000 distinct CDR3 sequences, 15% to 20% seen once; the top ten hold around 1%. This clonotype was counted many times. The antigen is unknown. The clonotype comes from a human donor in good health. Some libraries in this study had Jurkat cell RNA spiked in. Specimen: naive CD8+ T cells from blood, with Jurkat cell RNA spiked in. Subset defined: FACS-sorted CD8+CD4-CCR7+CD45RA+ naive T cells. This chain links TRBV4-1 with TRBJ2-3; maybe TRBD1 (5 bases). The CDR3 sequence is CASSHESRDTDTQYF. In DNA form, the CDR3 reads TGCGCCAGCAGCCATGAATCCAGGGACACAGATACGCAGTATTTT.